This T cell receptor (beta chain) came from a study of T cells in Graves' hyperthyroidism and ophthalmopathy (dated by TCRdb to about 2019). For the wider study: Peripheral blood samples were taken at the time of initial diagnosis, prior to any treatment. Following sampling, methimazole starting at 30 mg daily was given to hyperthyroidism patients, and high-dose intravenous methylprednisolone was given to ophthalmopathy patients. For training and testing, the 80 to 100 patients in the discovery cohort were randomly divided in a 7:3 ratio. To identify distinguishing TCR V-J signatures, a discovery cohort of 90 to 100 patients was used, comprising fewer than 45 with Graves' ophthalmopathy and some 60 with stable Graves' hyperthyroidism. Whether ophthalmopathy could be predicted prospectively was tested in an independent validation cohort made up of roughly 19 hyperthyroidism patients plus 17 patients who later progressed to ophthalmopathy. Thyroid tissue and blood T-cell repertoires from about six Graves' hyperthyroidism patients were also compared in the study. The paper reports TCR Vbeta CDR3 sequencing of some 140 peripheral blood samples: around 45 ophthalmopathy, fewer than 80 hyperthyroidism and about 17 progressor patients. Broad study findings and their caveats: No statistical method was used to set the sample size in advance, and investigators knew the group allocation. Blood samples also contained most of the expanded thyroid clonotypes (frequency above 0.001), which suggests that blood repertoires may reflect thyroid immune responses. During validation, the model predicted progression to ophthalmopathy a median of roughly 7.1 months ahead of onset, with approximately 70% sensitivity and 72.22% specificity. A model built on a 13 V-J signature distinguished ophthalmopathy from stable hyperthyroidism, reaching 85% to 90% sensitivity and about 81% specificity in cross-validation and 80%/75% in testing.

Hyperthyroidism patients were newly diagnosed, had a disease duration of under 2 months, and were aged 18 to 65 years. The study excluded patients with uncontrolled infections, other autoimmune diseases, pregnancy or lactation. Diagnoses were based on clinical symptoms, serum thyroxine and TRAb, thyroid ultrasound and orbital computed tomography. For progressor patients, blood was drawn at the first diagnosis of hyperthyroidism, before any ophthalmopathy symptoms had appeared. Ficoll-Paque density gradient centrifugation was used to isolate PBMCs from around 10 ml of fresh peripheral blood. Progressor patients were initially diagnosed with Graves' hyperthyroidism and developed ophthalmopathy during follow-up. Trizol reagent was used to extract total RNA, and RNA quality was then checked on an Agilent 2100 Bioanalyzer. The sample holds many counts of this clonotype. The antigen this receptor binds is unknown. Base qualities are not provided; no much larger clone lies one nucleotide away.

The TCR beta CDR3 regions were amplified from RNA transcripts. A first-round RT-PCR of the TCR CDR3 used the HTBI primer set with the Qiagen OneStep RT-PCR kit. The libraries were constructed in a second round of multiplex PCR and then size-selected and purified. The libraries were sequenced on an Illumina HiSeq2000 using paired-end 100 bp reads. The paper's data handling went like this. SOAPnuke was used to process the raw data, throwing out any read that contained adapters or uncalled bases, had a mean Phred below 15, or lacked an exact constant-primer or identifier match. COPE v1.2.5 was used to merge high-quality paired reads, and clonotypes were defined as unique nucleotide sequences. MiTCR v1.1 was used to align the clonotypes against IMGT TRBV, TRBD and TRBJ reference segments. Only V-J combinations with frequency above 0.0001, covering 98% to 99.2% of repertoires, were analysed. The TCS score was defined as the ratio of F50 (clonal expansion) to E x V (chaos), calculated using BLOSUM62-based TCRdist between CDR3 peptides within each V-J. Welch's t-statistics and random forest reduced roughly 540 V-J features to some 14, which were used in a naive Bayes classifier (R e1071). In-frame beta chains were kept once TCRdb had trimmed the public reads at Q25 with fastp and called clones with MiXCR. Merged by CDR3 protein, the rows form single entries marked with the most common genes and DNA. These V and J calls are TCRdb output, not the study's own analysis. Here the sample has about 720,000 distinct CDR3 sequences; roughly a sixth occur a single time. The top ten clonotypes cover 16% of the sample.

Sequences SGDLS (CDR1) and YYNGEE (CDR2) are obtained from the germline V gene. The germline ends are 13 bases apart after V is trimmed by 0 bases and J by 7 bases. Spanning cysteine to phenylalanine, the CDR3 consists of 14 amino acids. The sequence is cut down to CDR3 DNA, 42 bases in frame from base 1. The sample consisted of blood. The sequence was collected from a woman aged 45 to 65 with Graves' hyperthyroidism that later progressed to Graves' ophthalmopathy. The rearrangement combines TRBV9 with TRBJ1-1, and TRBD1 may be the D gene, going by 6 matching bases. The nucleotide sequence reads as follows: TGTGCCAGCAGCGTAGCCGGGGGGCAGGGTGAAGCTTTCTTT. This gives the protein CASSVAGGQGEAFF. Supplemented by the reference TRBV9 and TRBJ1-1 proteins around the CDR3, the complete variable domain is DSGVTQTPKHLITATGQRVTLRCSPRSGDLSVYWYQQSLDQGLQFLIQYYNGEERAKGNILERFSAQQFPDLHSELNLSSLELGDSALYFCASSVAGGQGEAFFGQGTRLTVV.